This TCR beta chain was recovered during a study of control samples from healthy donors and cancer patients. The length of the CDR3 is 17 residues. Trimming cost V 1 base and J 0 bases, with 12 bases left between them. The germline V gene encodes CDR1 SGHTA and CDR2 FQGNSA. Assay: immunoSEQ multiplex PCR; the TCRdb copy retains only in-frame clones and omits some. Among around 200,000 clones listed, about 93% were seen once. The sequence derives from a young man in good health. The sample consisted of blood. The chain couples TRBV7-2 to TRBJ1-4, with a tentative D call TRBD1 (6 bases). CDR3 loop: CASSLDINRATNEKLFF. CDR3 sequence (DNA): TGTGCCAGCAGCTTAGATATAAACAGGGCAACTAATGAAAAACTGTTTTTT.